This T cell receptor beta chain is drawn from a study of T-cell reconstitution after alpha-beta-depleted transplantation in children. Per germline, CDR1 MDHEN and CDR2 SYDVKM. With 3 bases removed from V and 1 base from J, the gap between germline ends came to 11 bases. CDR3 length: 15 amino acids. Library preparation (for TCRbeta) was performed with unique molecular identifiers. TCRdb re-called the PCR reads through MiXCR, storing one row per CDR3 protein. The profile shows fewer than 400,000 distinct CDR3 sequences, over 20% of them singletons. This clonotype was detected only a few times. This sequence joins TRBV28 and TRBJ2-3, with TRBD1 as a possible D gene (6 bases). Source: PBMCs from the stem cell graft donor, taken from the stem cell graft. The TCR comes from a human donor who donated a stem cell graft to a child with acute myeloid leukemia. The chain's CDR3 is CASSLGAEGTDTQYF. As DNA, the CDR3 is TGTGCCAGCAGTTTGGGGGCGGAGGGCACAGATACGCAGTATTTT.